One sample yielded the 27 T cell receptor beta chains listed below, sequenced in a study of blood T cell repertoires in COVID-19. Sequenced by immunoSEQ multiplex PCR; TCRdb stores in-frame clones only, minus some. The sample shows tens of thousands of clones, under 90% of them seen only once. Material for sequencing was peripheral blood. The receptors stem from a woman aged 60-70 years with acute or convalescent COVID-19.

This chain uses TRBV5-4 with TRBJ2-5, with D maybe TRBD2 (6 bases). CDR1 SGHNT and CDR2 YYREEE come from the germline V gene (reference sequence). CDR3 length: 14 residues. Deletions cut 3 bases from V and 2 bases from J, with 11 bases between. CDR3 loop: CASSSRTNQETQYF. The CDR3 DNA is TGTGCCAGCAGCTCGCGGACTAATCAAGAGACCCAGTACTTC. The full variable domain, its missing parts supplied by reference TRBV5-4 and TRBJ2-5, is ETGVTQSPTHLIKTRGQQVTLRCSSQSGHNTVSWYQQALGQGPQFIFQYYREEENGRGNFPPRFSGLQFPNYSSELNVNALELDDSALYLCASSSRTNQETQYFGPGTRLLVL.

The sample holds one count of this clone. This sequence joins TRBV28 and TRBJ2-3; 8 positions agree with TRBD2. From germline, CDR1 is MDHEN and CDR2 SYDVKM. V shed 2 bases, J shed 4 bases, and the junction held 5 bases outside the gene matches. The CDR3 extends over 15 amino acids. The CDR3, as DNA: TGTGCCAGCAGTTTAGTGACTAGCGCCCCAGATACGCAGTATTTT. Protein sequence: CASSLVTSAPDTQYF.

CDR3 region: CASSTRSGGYTGELFF. The CDR3 coding sequence is TGTGCCAGTAGTACCCGTAGCGGGGGTTACACCGGGGAGCTGTTTTTT. The genes are TRBV19 and TRBJ2-2; TRBD2 matches at 9 bases. V shed 4 bases and J 3 bases; nucleotides not matched to a gene: 6. The CDR3 runs 16 residues. Germline loops: CDR1 LNHDA, CDR2 SQIVND (reference sequence).

The table lists this clone with a few counts. The gene calls are TRBV20-1 and TRBJ2-3; D is possibly TRBD1 (5 bases). V lost 6 bases to trimming and J lost 4 bases, with 8 bases between them. Per germline, CDR1 DFQATT and CDR2 SNEGSKA (reference sequence). This CDR3 has 11 residues. The CDR3 region is CSADNSDTQYF. The CDR3 region has the DNA TGCAGTGCGGACAATTCAGATACGCAGTATTTT.

This chain uses TRBV6-5 with TRBJ1-1; 8 bases align to TRBD1. The CDR3 is 13 residues long. Germline assignment: CDR1 MNHEY and CDR2 SVGAGI. The J segment lost 7 bases and the V segment lost 6 bases, leaving 7 bases of the junction unmatched. CDR3 sequence: CASRDRAGGEAFF. Here the CDR3 DNA reads TGTGCCAGCAGGGACAGGGCCGGGGGTGAAGCTTTCTTT.

This chain links TRBV6-1 with TRBJ1-6; D is unresolved. The V end lost 3 bases, the J end lost 7 bases, and 7 bases lay between the germline ends. Germline values: CDR1 MNHNS, CDR2 SASEGT. The length of the CDR3 is 13 residues. The CDR3 loop reads CASSDRYNSPLHF. The CDR3 DNA reads as TGTGCCAGCAGTGACAGGTACAATTCACCCCTCCACTTT.

The chain has TRBV5-1 and TRBJ1-1; perhaps TRBD1 as D (5 bases). Germline V lookup: CDR1 SGHRS, CDR2 YFSETQ. This CDR3 comprises 14 residues. With 4 bases removed from V and 4 bases from J, the gap between germline ends came to 14 bases. CDR3 loop: CASSLDNVATEAFF. The DNA for the CDR3 is TGCGCCAGCAGCCTGGACAACGTGGCCACTGAAGCTTTCTTT.

The chain joins TRBV6-5 to TRBJ2-3; the match to TRBD2 covers 9 bases. This CDR3 is built from 15 residues. V was clipped by 11 bases and J by 5 bases; unmatched bases: 14. Germline CDR1 reads MNHEY; CDR2 reads SVGAGI. The CDR3 loop reads CAGSGASGRLDTQYF. In nucleotides, the CDR3 is TGTGCCGGTTCAGGGGCCAGCGGGAGGTTAGATACGCAGTATTTT.

The chain links TRBV7-2 to TRBJ2-5; 8 bases are shared with TRBD2. J gave up 4 bases and V 5 bases, and 15 bases lay outside the gene matches. Germline values: CDR1 SGHTA, CDR2 FQGNSA. This CDR3 region has 17 residues. The CDR3: CASSQGAGAAGGETQYF. In DNA form, the CDR3 reads TGTGCCAGCAGCCAAGGGGCCGGGGCGGCGGGGGGAGAGACCCAGTACTTC.

This chain links TRBV12-2 with TRBJ1-2. TRBV12-2 is tagged as a pseudogene. There are 16 residues in the CDR3. The CDR3: CASRYSGESPFWGYTF. The CDR3 DNA reads TGTGCAAGTCGCTACTCCGGGGAGTCTCCGTTTTGGGGCTACACCTTC.

The genes are TRBV30 and TRBJ2-7; no definite D call. This CDR3 has 15 amino acids. The V gene's germline CDR1 is GTSNPN and CDR2 SVGIG (reference sequence). V lost 0 bases to trimming and J lost 1 base, with 13 bases between them. The CDR3 region is CAWSVKQTLSYEQYF. The CDR3 bases are TGTGCCTGGAGTGTGAAGCAAACTCTATCCTACGAGCAGTACTTC.

CDR3 nucleotides: TGTGCCAGCAGAGGGCAGGGGATGAACACTGAAGCTTTCTTT. The encoded protein is CASRGQGMNTEAFF. This rearrangement joins TRBV3-1 (or the pseudogene TRBV3-2) to TRBJ1-1, with D possibly matching TRBD1 (6 bases). The CDR3 loop spans 14 amino acids. Germline V lookup: CDR1 LGHDT, CDR2 YNNKEL (reference sequence). Trimming stripped 6 bases from V and 0 bases from J, with 11 bases between.

This chain connects TRBV29-1 to TRBJ1-5; the D gene is possibly TRBD1 (6 bases). Germline CDR1 SQVTM, CDR2 ANQGSEA. Trimming took 4 bases from V and 4 from J, leaving 11 bases between them. CDR3 length equals 13 residues. CDR3 region: CSVGGGQNQPQHF. The DNA of the CDR3 is TGCAGCGTTGGAGGGGGACAAAATCAGCCCCAGCATTTT.

V is TRBV6-5 and J is TRBJ1-1, with no clear D. CDR1 and CDR2 from the germline V gene are MNHEY and SVGAGI. The CDR3 covers 11 residues. Between the trimmed V and J ends, which lost 2 bases and 11 bases, there was a span of 9 bases. CDR3 sequence: CASSYPPQAFF. In DNA, the CDR3 is TGTGCCAGCAGTTACCCCCCGCAGGCTTTCTTT.

This rearrangement joins TRBV7-2 to TRBJ2-7; 7 positions match TRBD1. The CDR3 is 15 residues long. Germline V gives CDR1 SGHTA, CDR2 FQGNSA. Trimming took 5 bases from V and 2 from J; bases not matched to a gene: 9. The CDR3 DNA is TGTGCCAGCAGCCCCCGGACAGGTGGGACCTACGAGCAGTACTTC. This translates into CASSPRTGGTYEQYF.

The chain couples TRBV9 to TRBJ1-1; D is possibly TRBD1 (5 bases). The CDR3 covers 13 residues. Germline V gene data show CDR1 as SGDLS and CDR2 as YYNGEE. Trimming left V 0 bases short and J 7 bases short, with 10 bases between. CDR3 sequence reads: CASSVEAGNEAFF. CDR3 DNA: TGTGCCAGCAGCGTAGAGGCAGGGAATGAAGCTTTCTTT.

This sequence joins TRBV7-2 and TRBJ1-2, with 9 bases that match TRBD1. V lost 4 bases, J lost 4 bases, and 4 bases stayed unmatched. Germline lookup yields CDR1 SGHTA and CDR2 FQGNSA. CDR3 size: 14 residues. The CDR3 region is CASSSGQGSYGYTF. The DNA of the CDR3 is TGTGCCAGCAGCTCGGGACAGGGATCCTATGGCTACACCTTC. The variable domain in full, with the rest retrieved from reference TRBV7-2 and TRBJ1-2, is GAGVSQSPSNKVTEKGKDVELRCDPISGHTALYWYRQSLGQGLEFLIYFQGNSAPDKSGLPSDRFSAERTGGSVSTLTIQRTQQEDSAVYLCASSSGQGSYGYTFGSGTRLTVV.

The chain uses TRBV6-5 and TRBJ1-1, with 8 bases fitting TRBD1. The germline gives CDR1 MNHEY, CDR2 SVGAGI. The CDR3 extends over 15 amino acids. With V trimmed by 8 bases and J by 2 bases, 10 bases remained unmatched. The CDR3 here is CASQSPGTGNTEAFF. The DNA for the CDR3 is TGTGCCAGCCAATCCCCTGGGACAGGTAACACTGAAGCTTTCTTT.

J is TRBJ2-7 and V is TRBV5-4, with 9 bases that match TRBD1. V shed 0 bases, J shed 6 bases, and the junction held 4 bases outside the gene matches. Germline V lookup: CDR1 SGHNT, CDR2 YYREEE (reference sequence). The CDR3 extends over 14 amino acids. Here the CDR3 DNA reads TGTGCCAGCAGCTTGGAACAGGGGGCCTCCGAGCAGTACTTC. Translation gives CASSLEQGASEQYF.

The chain uses TRBV28 and TRBJ1-5; D uncertain. The CDR3 runs 13 residues. V gave up 5 bases and J gave up 6 bases, with 11 bases separating them. CDR1 and CDR2 (germline): MDHEN, SYDVKM. The CDR3 bases are TGTGCCAGCAGTCGTAGGGCGGGTCAGCCCCAGCATTTT. Its protein is CASSRRAGQPQHF. Full variable domain (rest looked up from reference TRBV28 and TRBJ1-5): DVKVTQSSRYLVKRTGEKVFLECVQDMDHENMFWYRQDPGLGLRLIYFSYDVKMKEKGDIPEGYSVSREKKERFSLILESASTNQTSMYLCASSRRAGQPQHFGDGTRLSIL.

The rearrangement uses TRBV3-1 (or the pseudogene TRBV3-2) and TRBJ2-5; 14 positions match TRBD2. CDR1 is LGHDT and CDR2 is YNNKEL in the germline V gene (reference sequence). The CDR3 has 18 amino acids. V gave up 0 bases and J gave up 6 bases; unmatched junction bases: 9. This CDR3 reads CASSQDPPTSGGAKTQYF. The CDR3 nucleotides read TGTGCCAGCAGCCAAGACCCTCCGACTAGCGGGGGGGCGAAGACCCAGTACTTC.

The chain combines TRBV29-1 with TRBJ2-1; no reliable D call. V was cut by 3 bases and J by 0 bases, with 9 bases left in between. This CDR3 spans 14 amino acids. Germline V CDR1 and CDR2: SQVTM, ANQGSEA. For the CDR3, the DNA is TGCAGCGTTGACCGTCCCCCCTCCTACAATGAGCAGTTCTTC. It codes for CSVDRPPSYNEQFF.

The chain combines TRBV25-1 with TRBJ2-3; D may be TRBD2 (5 bases). Trimming removed 5 bases at V and 0 bases at J, with 12 bases between. In germline, CDR1 is MGHDK, CDR2 SYGVNS. The CDR3 extends over 15 amino acids. The DNA of the CDR3 is TGTGCCAGCAGTAGCCTAGCAACTAGCACAGATACGCAGTATTTT. This translates into CASSSLATSTDTQYF.

This chain connects TRBV5-6 to TRBJ1-4; the D is unclear. The CDR3 has 13 residues. CDR1 SGHDT and CDR2 YYEEEE come from the germline V gene. Trimming took 4 bases from V and 3 from J, leaving 7 bases between them. The DNA of the CDR3 is TGTGCCAGCAGCCAAGTAGCTAATGAAAAACTGTTTTTT. It translates to CASSQVANEKLFF.

The J gene is TRBJ1-1, the V gene TRBV27, with 7 bases identical to TRBD1. V was clipped by 0 bases and J by 4 bases; unmatched bases: 5. CDR3 size: 15 residues. CDR1 and CDR2 (germline): MNHEY, SMNVEV (reference sequence). CDR3 sequence reads: CASSLSGGWGTEAFF. The CDR3 DNA follows: TGTGCCAGCAGTTTATCAGGGGGCTGGGGCACTGAAGCTTTCTTT.

This clone occurred once. The chain carries TRBV2 and TRBJ1-4; D might be TRBD1 (5 bases). Germline assignment: CDR1 SNHLY and CDR2 FYNNEI. Trimming took off 0 bases at V and 8 bases at J, with 13 bases between the two ends. This CDR3 has 15 residues. The CDR3 DNA reads as TGTGCCAGCAGTGAAGCAGGAAGGGGCAGCGAAAAACTGTTTTTT. Residues: CASSEAGRGSEKLFF.

The V and J genes are TRBV6-5 and TRBJ1-3; possibly TRBD1 for D (5 bases). Germline V CDR1 and CDR2: MNHEY, SVGAGI. V was cut by 6 bases and J by 8 bases, with 20 bases left in between. The CDR3 spans 15 residues. CDR3 residues: CASRRNGPGMDTIYF. The CDR3 bases are TGTGCCAGCAGGAGGAACGGGCCAGGGATGGACACCATATATTTT.